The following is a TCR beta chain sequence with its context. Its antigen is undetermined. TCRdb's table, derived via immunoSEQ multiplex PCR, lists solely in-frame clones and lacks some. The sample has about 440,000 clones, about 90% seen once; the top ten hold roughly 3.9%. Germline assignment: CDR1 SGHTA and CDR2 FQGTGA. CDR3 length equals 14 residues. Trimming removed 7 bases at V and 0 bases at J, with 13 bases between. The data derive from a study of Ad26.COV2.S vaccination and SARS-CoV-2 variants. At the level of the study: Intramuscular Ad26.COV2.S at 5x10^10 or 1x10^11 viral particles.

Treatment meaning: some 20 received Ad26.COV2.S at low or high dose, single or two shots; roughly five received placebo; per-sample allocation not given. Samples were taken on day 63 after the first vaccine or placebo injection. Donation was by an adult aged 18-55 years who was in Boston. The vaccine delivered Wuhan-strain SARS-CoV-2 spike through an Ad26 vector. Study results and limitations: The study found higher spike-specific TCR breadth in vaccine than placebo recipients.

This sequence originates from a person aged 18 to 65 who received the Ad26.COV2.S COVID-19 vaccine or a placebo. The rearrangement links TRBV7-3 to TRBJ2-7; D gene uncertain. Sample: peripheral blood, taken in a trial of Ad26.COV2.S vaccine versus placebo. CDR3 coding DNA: TGTGCCAGCATTCCGCGACTTGCCTCCTACGAGCAGTACTTC. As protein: CASIPRLASYEQYF. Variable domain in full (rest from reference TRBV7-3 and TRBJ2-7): GAGVSQTPSNKVTEKGKYVELRCDPISGHTALYWYRQSLGQGPEFLIYFQGTGAADDSGLPNDRFFAVRPEGSVSTLKIQRTERGDSAVYLCASIPRLASYEQYFGPGTRLTVT.